A single sample is the source of the 22 T cell receptor beta chains below, sequenced in a study of post-analysis software for immune sequencing data. Unique molecular identifiers had been added to the TCR beta cDNA libraries. TCRdb itself ran the PCR reads through MiXCR, one entry per CDR3 protein. The table records 740,000 or so distinct CDR3 sequences, 53% of them present only once. Study-level results: Among 5 or 6 TRBV segments more frequent in patients than controls were TRBV5-6, TRBV5-1 and TRBV20-1.

Antigens of these TCRs are unknown. What was sequenced was blood. Every receptor here comes from a girl aged 5-17 years with multiple sclerosis.

This clonotype was observed a single time. This chain uses TRBV6-5 with TRBJ2-1, with TRBD2 matching 9 bases. The germline V gene encodes CDR1 MNHEY and CDR2 SVGAGI. The V and J ends lost 3 bases and 8 bases, in that order; junction bases with no gene match: 11. The CDR3 is 16 amino acids. DNA of the CDR3: TGTGCCAGCAGTTATCTCGGGGGAGCGGGAGGCGATGAGCAGTTCTTC. It codes for CASSYLGGAGGDEQFF.

This clonotype was counted between two and nine times. The V gene is TRBV29-1, the J gene TRBJ2-5; 8 bases align to TRBD2. In germline, CDR1 is SQVTM, CDR2 ANQGSEA. J lost 4 bases, V lost 6 bases, and 16 bases had no gene match. The CDR3 sequence is 16 residues long. The CDR3 sequence: CSVPRGTGGPGETQYF. The CDR3 DNA reads TGCAGCGTCCCTCGGGGTACGGGGGGGCCGGGAGAGACCCAGTACTTC. The full variable domain, with the rest looked up from reference TRBV29-1 and TRBJ2-5, is SAVISQKPSRDICQRGTSLTIQCQVDSQVTMMFWYRQQPGQSLTLIATANQGSEATYESGFVIDKFPISRPNLTFSTLTVSNMSPEDSSIYLCSVPRGTGGPGETQYFGPGTRLLVL.

The gene calls are TRBV5-1 and TRBJ2-7; possible D gene TRBD1, 6 bases. The CDR3 is 16 residues long. Per the germline V gene, CDR1 is SGHRS and CDR2 is YFSETQ. V dropped 4 bases and J dropped 7 bases, with 24 bases sitting between them. The CDR3 protein is CASSPRDTGFREEQYF. The CDR3 DNA sequence: TGCGCCAGCAGCCCCCGGGACACGGGGTTTCGGGAAGAGCAGTACTTC.

The chain is built from TRBV29-1 and TRBJ1-4, with D maybe TRBD1 (6 bases). Trimming stripped 1 base from V and 0 bases from J, with 9 bases between. This CDR3 is built from 15 residues. Germline V lookup: CDR1 SQVTM, CDR2 ANQGSEA. CDR3 region: CSVEGQDATNEKLFF. The CDR3 bases are TGCAGCGTTGAAGGACAGGATGCAACTAATGAAAAACTGTTTTTT.

There are a few counts of this clonotype. CDR3 sequence reads: CSARAIGLAAIGDTQYF. The CDR3 nucleotides are TGCAGTGCTAGAGCCATCGGACTAGCGGCGATCGGAGATACGCAGTATTTT. The chain employs TRBV20-1 and TRBJ2-3; 10 bases line up with TRBD2. The ends lost 1 base at V and 5 bases at J; junction bases unmatched: 12. Per germline, CDR1 DFQATT and CDR2 SNEGSKA (reference sequence). The CDR3 extends over 17 amino acids.

The chain employs TRBV27 and TRBJ2-6; D is unclear. Germline assignment: CDR1 MNHEY and CDR2 SMNVEV (reference sequence). The germline V and J ends were trimmed by 2 bases and 0 bases, with 14 bases remaining between them. CDR3 length: 18 amino acids. The CDR3 sequence: CASSLTAALNSGANVLTF. DNA of the CDR3: TGTGCCAGCAGTTTAACGGCAGCCCTTAACTCTGGGGCCAACGTCCTGACTTTC. Complete variable domain (other parts from reference TRBV27 and TRBJ2-6): EAQVTQNPRYLITVTGKKLTVTCSQNMNHEYMSWYRQDPGLGLRQIYYSMNVEVTDKGDVPEGYKVSRKEKRNFPLILESPSPNQTSLYFCASSLTAALNSGANVLTFGAGSRLTVL.

In DNA, the CDR3 is TGCAGTGCTAGGGCGCCGGTAAGGGGGGCAGGGAGCTCCTACGAGCAGTACTTC. As protein: CSARAPVRGAGSSYEQYF. The chain employs TRBV20-1 and TRBJ2-7; perhaps D is TRBD1 or TRBD2 (6 bases each). The CDR3 runs 18 residues. CDR1 DFQATT and CDR2 SNEGSKA come from the germline V gene (reference sequence). Trimming cost V 3 bases and J 0 bases, with 24 bases left between them.

The chain uses TRBV6-6 and TRBJ1-1; TRBD1 aligns across 9 bases. J gave up 4 bases and V 6 bases, and 6 bases lay outside the gene matches. The CDR3 has 14 amino acids. Germline CDR1 MNHNY, CDR2 SVGAGI (reference sequence). In DNA form, the CDR3 reads TGTGCCAGCAGAAAACAGGGGGCTGGCACTGAAGCTTTCTTT. Translating it yields CASRKQGAGTEAFF.

V usage is TRBV6-6 and J usage is TRBJ2-5; TRBD2 matches 8 bases. Losses at the gene ends were 2 bases for V and 3 bases for J; bases not matched to a gene: 2. Germline-derived CDR1 and CDR2 are MNHNY and SVGAGI (reference sequence). The CDR3 loop spans 14 amino acids. The CDR3 bases are TGTGCCAGCAGTTACCTTAGCGGGAAAGAGACCCAGTACTTC. As protein: CASSYLSGKETQYF.

V gene TRBV20-1 combines with J gene TRBJ2-1; D could derive from TRBD1 or TRBD2 (5 bases each). The CDR3 contains 13 residues. V was shortened by 3 bases and J by 5 bases, with 11 bases between the two germline ends. Germline-derived CDR1 and CDR2 are DFQATT and SNEGSKA (reference sequence). CDR3 nucleotide sequence: TGCAGTGCTAGGAGGGGTTGGAACAATGAGCAGTTCTTC. Its protein is CSARRGWNNEQFF.

The chain has TRBV15 and TRBJ2-1, with 13 bases aligning to TRBD2. The CDR3 sequence is 15 residues long. CDR1 and CDR2 from the germline V gene are LNHNV and YYDKDF (reference sequence). V lost 4 bases to trimming and J lost 7 bases; unmatched junction nucleotides: 4. The CDR3 DNA reads TGTGCCACCAGCACCACTAGCGGGAGGGGTAATGAGCAGTTCTTC. It translates to CATSTTSGRGNEQFF. The complete variable domain, with remaining parts taken from reference TRBV15 and TRBJ2-1, reads DAMVIQNPRYQVTQFGKPVTLSCSQTLNHNVMYWYQQKSSQAPKLLFHYYDKDFNNEADTPDNFQSRRPNTSFCFLDIRSPGLGDTAMYLCATSTTSGRGNEQFFGPGTRLTVL.

The chain employs TRBV20-1 and TRBJ1-2; D unresolved. CDR1 and CDR2 from the germline V gene are DFQATT and SNEGSKA (reference sequence). The length of the CDR3 is 13 residues. The V end lost 0 bases, the J end lost 9 bases, and 14 bases lay between the germline ends. The CDR3 DNA follows: TGCAGTGCTAGAGATGAGCGGAGAGGCCGCTACACCTTC. It translates to CSARDERRGRYTF.

A remark on this clonotype: A much larger clone is a single base away; this may be a read error. The chain has TRBV5-1 and TRBJ2-3; D possibly corresponds to TRBD1 (5 bases). The CDR3 sequence is 14 residues long. Per the germline V gene, CDR1 is SGHRS and CDR2 is YFSETQ. Trimming cost V 0 bases and J 2 bases, with 7 bases left between them. The CDR3, as DNA: TGCGCCAGCAGCTTGGGACAGATCACAGATACGCAGTATTTT. Its protein product is CASSLGQITDTQYF.

The J gene is TRBJ2-1, the V gene TRBV20-1; 10 bases agree with TRBD2. The CDR3 spans 14 residues. Germline loops: CDR1 DFQATT, CDR2 SNEGSKA (reference sequence). V lost 3 bases and J lost 6; bases outside the gene matches: 5. CDR3 protein: CSASISGRFNEQFF. The CDR3 DNA reads as TGCAGTGCTAGTATTAGCGGGAGGTTCAATGAGCAGTTCTTC.

The chain has TRBV18 and TRBJ2-7; TRBD1 aligns across 7 bases. Matching the DNA end better, TRBJ2-5 makes the J call doubtful. This CDR3 comprises 16 residues. In germline, CDR1 is KGHSH, CDR2 LQKENI. The CDR3 reads CASSLPGQAGRETQYF. As DNA, the CDR3 is TGTGCCAGCTCACTTCCTGGACAGGCAGGCAGGGAGACCCAGTACTTC.

The gene calls are TRBV12-3 or TRBV12-4 and TRBJ1-1; D is ambiguous. CDR3 size: 12 residues. Trimming cost V 3 bases and J 8 bases, with 10 bases left between them. The CDR3 DNA follows: TGTGCCAGCAGTTTGTGGGCAGGCGAAGCTTTCTTT. Its protein is CASSLWAGEAFF.

V and J are TRBV20-1 and TRBJ2-5; 9 bases map to TRBD1. The J call could be wrong; TRBJ2-7 is a better fit for the DNA end. The CDR3 is 14 residues long. Germline V gives CDR1 DFQATT, CDR2 SNEGSKA (reference sequence). CDR3 DNA sequence: TGCAGTGCTAGTTCGGGACAGGGAACTTACGAGCAGTACTTC. Protein: CSASSGQGTYEQYF.

The V gene is TRBV7-9, the J gene TRBJ1-1; a possible D gene is TRBD1 (5 bases). V lost 3 bases and J lost 6, with 14 bases in between. The CDR3 loop spans 14 amino acids. The V gene's germline CDR1 is SEHNR and CDR2 FQNEAQ (reference sequence). DNA for the CDR3: TGTGCCAGCAGCTTGTCAGGGACGTCCCCTGAAGCTTTCTTT. It translates to CASSLSGTSPEAFF.

This clonotype was observed a handful of times. V gene TRBV12-3 or TRBV12-4 combines with J gene TRBJ1-2; 8 nucleotides line up with TRBD1. There are 14 residues in the CDR3. V gave up 5 bases and J gave up 3 bases; unmatched junction bases: 5. CDR3 DNA: TGTGCCAGCAGTACACACAGGGGGGACTATGGCTACACCTTC. It yields the protein CASSTHRGDYGYTF.

This rearrangement joins TRBV4-1 to TRBJ2-1, with D possibly TRBD2 on 7 matching bases. Trimming cost V 1 base and J 11 bases, with 18 bases left between them. Germline assignment: CDR1 MGHRA and CDR2 YSYEKL. This CDR3 is built from 15 residues. CDR3 coding DNA: TGCGCCAGCAGCCAAGTGGGTGTAGGGGGGGCTAAGCAGTTCTTC. It is translated as CASSQVGVGGAKQFF.

This chain joins TRBV3-1 and TRBJ2-6; 7 bases match TRBD1. The V gene end was trimmed by 6 bases and the J gene end by 2 bases; junction bases not matched to a gene: 4. There are 15 residues in the CDR3. CDR1 LGHDT and CDR2 YNNKEL come from the germline V gene (reference sequence). In DNA form, the CDR3 reads TGTGCCAGCAGACGACAGGGACCTGGGGCCAACGTCCTGACTTTC. Translating it yields CASRRQGPGANVLTF.

Only a few counts were recorded for this clonotype. This rearrangement joins TRBV12-3 or TRBV12-4 to TRBJ1-2; D call uncertain. V lost 6 bases and J lost 2, with 7 bases in between. CDR3 length equals 12 residues. This chain's CDR3 is CASRFGNYGYTF. The CDR3 DNA reads TGTGCCAGCAGGTTCGGGAACTATGGCTACACCTTC.